Detailed here is one T cell receptor (beta chain). Its antigen is unidentified. The sample comes from a study of OX40 agonist ivuxolimab in advanced cancers. About the study: Partial response was recorded in three patients: one hepatocellular carcinoma and two cutaneous melanoma cases.

Study observations and caveats: Also showing low normalized T-cell clonal expansion were some of the nonresponders. CD8+ T cells showed, on average, more clonal expansion than CD4+ cells.

Clones were read by immunoSEQ multiplex PCR, and TCRdb kept only the in-frame ones, dropping some. The sample has 50,000 or so clones; about 88% are singletons. CDR1 and CDR2 (germline): SGHTA, FQGNSA. V lost 5 bases and J 8 bases, leaving 21 bases between the germline ends. The CDR3 is 15 residues long. Autoimmune disease history or systemic immunosuppression barred patients. The material was CD4+ or CD8+ T cells sorted from blood, obtained in a trial of the OX40 agonist ivuxolimab. The chain links TRBV7-2 to TRBJ1-2; maybe TRBD1 (5 bases). The receptor's source is an adult with an advanced solid tumor such as melanoma, head and neck, liver or kidney cancer. The CDR3 nucleotides are TGTGCCAGCAGCCCCCCCTGGGGGACGGGCTACGGCTACACCTTC. Amino acid sequence: CASSPPWGTGYGYTF.